The rows below give T cell receptor beta chains drawn from one sample of a study of cytomegalovirus exposure and HLA in healthy donors. TCRdb keeps only in-frame clones here, not all; method: immunoSEQ multiplex PCR. The repertoire has 100,000 to 150,000 clones, about 10% of them found once; the top ten carry 3.5% to 5%. Input material: PBMCs. All receptors come from a woman aged 18-29 years in good health and CMV-seropositive. CDR3s include the opening cysteine and the closing phenylalanine or tryptophan. The order of the fields is V gene, D gene, J gene, clone size, CDR3 DNA, CDR3 protein. The D gene is left open where the match is weak. Rows give clone size only sometimes, using once, few, many, or a class for an expanded clone.

>TRBV7-9|-|TRBJ2-7|-
TGTGCCAGCAGCTTAACCATGGAGTTCTCCTACGAGCAGTACTTC
CASSLTMEFSYEQYF
>TRBV15|TRBD2|TRBJ2-7|-
TGTGCCACCAGCAGAGTCAGGACTAGCGCCGCTCAGCAGTACTTC
CATSRVRTSAAQQYF
>TRBV7-3|TRBD2|TRBJ2-1|-
TGTGCCAGCAGCTTAAGGGGGGAGGGCAGGGAGAAAACCTACAATGAGCAGTTCTTC
CASSLRGEGREKTYNEQFF
>TRBV30|-|TRBJ2-1|-
TGTGCCTGGACCCCTAACACGGGGATCGGTGAGCAGTTCTTC
CAWTPNTGIGEQFF
>TRBV7-2|TRBD1|TRBJ2-1|-
TGTGCCACCTCAATCGCGATCGACAGGGGGCTTGAGCAGTTCTTC
CATSIAIDRGLEQFF
>TRBV5-1|TRBD1|TRBJ2-7|-
TGCGCCAGCAGCTCCAGACAGGGTCACTACGAGCAGTACTTC
CASSSRQGHYEQYF
>TRBV19|-|TRBJ1-5|few
TGTGCCAGTAGTCGGACCGGGGGGATTGATCAGCCCCAGCATTTT
CASSRTGGIDQPQHF
>TRBV19|TRBD2|TRBJ2-1|-
TGTGCCAGTAGTAAACACATAGCGGGAGATAATGAGCAGTTCTTC
CASSKHIAGDNEQFF
>TRBV5-1|-|TRBJ2-7|-
TGCGCCAGTCAGAAGCTGGGGGGAGTCTCCTACGAGCAGTACTTC
CASQKLGGVSYEQYF
>TRBV5-1|TRBD2|TRBJ2-7|-
TGCGCCAGCAGCTTGTATGGAGCGGGAGGGTTCTACGAGCAGTACTTC
CASSLYGAGGFYEQYF
>TRBV5-1|TRBD1|TRBJ2-3|-
TGCGCCAGCAGCTTGGGGGCAGGGGGCGAAAGGGATACGCAGTATTTT
CASSLGAGGERDTQYF
>TRBV6-5|TRBD1|TRBJ1-5|-
TGTGCCAGTTCGGACAGGGGTGGCAATCAGCCCCAGCATTTT
CASSDRGGNQPQHF
>TRBV6-1|TRBD2|TRBJ2-1|few
TGTGCCAGCAGGCGACTAGCGGGAGTTCAGAATGAGCAGTTCTTC
CASRRLAGVQNEQFF
>TRBV4-1|TRBD1|TRBJ1-5|few
TGCGCCAGCAGCCAAGGGACAGGGACGGGGGGCAATCAGCCCCAGCATTTT
CASSQGTGTGGNQPQHF
>TRBV2|-|TRBJ1-4|-
TGTGCCAGCAGTGTAGGGGGTCCGGGGGGAAAACTGTTTTTT
CASSVGGPGGKLFF
>TRBV15|-|TRBJ1-4|few
TGTGCCACCAGCAGGTCGCTCGGAGACGGTGAAAAACTGTTTTTT
CATSRSLGDGEKLFF
>TRBV5-1|-|TRBJ1-2|few
TGCGCCAGCAGCCCTGACAGACTCTATGGCTACACCTTC
CASSPDRLYGYTF
>TRBV7-3|TRBD2|TRBJ2-1|-
TGTGCCAGCAGCTTAGGACTAGCGGGAGGGGGCGAGCAGTTCTTC
CASSLGLAGGGEQFF
>TRBV27|TRBD1|TRBJ1-2|-
TGTGCCAGCAGTCAAGGGGGCGCTGGAGGCTACACCTTC
CASSQGGAGGYTF
>TRBV6-5|-|TRBJ1-1|few
TGTGCCAGCAGTCGGGGGGCCCTGGGGACTGAAGCTTTCTTT
CASSRGALGTEAFF
>TRBV5-1|TRBD2|TRBJ2-2|few
TGCGCCAGCAGCTTGGACTGGACTAGCGGGAGGGCGGTCACCGGGGAGCTGTTTTTT
CASSLDWTSGRAVTGELFF
>TRBV5-6|TRBD1|TRBJ2-7|few
TGTGCCAGCAGCTCGACAGGGGAGGACGAGCAGTACTTC
CASSSTGEDEQYF
>TRBV5-5|-|TRBJ1-4|few
TGTGCCAGCAGCCAGGGGAATACAGGGAGGGGAAAACTGTTTTTT
CASSQGNTGRGKLFF
>TRBV29-1|TRBD2|TRBJ2-1|few
TGCAGCGTTGAAGAATCCGGCGGGAGCTTTAGGGAGCAGTTCTTC
CSVEESGGSFREQFF
>TRBV7-9|-|TRBJ2-7|few
TGTGCCAGCAGCTTTCAGGGGTACTACGAGCAGTACTTC
CASSFQGYYEQYF
>TRBV2|-|TRBJ1-1|few
TGTGCCAGCAGTGAACTCGCGGGGGAATCTCCTGAAGCTTTCTTT
CASSELAGESPEAFF
>TRBV6-1|-|TRBJ1-4|-
TGTGCCAGCAGTGATTCCCTCGGACAGTTTGAAAAACTGTTTTTT
CASSDSLGQFEKLFF
>TRBV29-1|TRBD2|TRBJ2-3|few
TGCAGCGGACATAGCGGGGCTAGCACAGATACGCAGTATTTT
CSGHSGASTDTQYF
>TRBV4-1|TRBD1|TRBJ2-6|-
TGCGCCAGCAGCCAAGAAGCGTTCAGGGGGTCTGGGGCCAACGTCCTGACTTTC
CASSQEAFRGSGANVLTF
>TRBV7-6|-|TRBJ2-3|few
TGTGCCAGCAGCTTATTTCCGGGGGCAGATACGCAGTATTTT
CASSLFPGADTQYF
>TRBV11-3|TRBD1|TRBJ2-5|-
TGTGCCAGCAGCTTAGAAACAGGGGGCGAAGAGACCCAGTACTTC
CASSLETGGEETQYF
>TRBV19|-|TRBJ1-4|few
TGTGCCAGTAGTACGTCCGGGACACCCGAGAAACTGTTTTTT
CASSTSGTPEKLFF
>TRBV5-5|-|TRBJ1-1|few
TGTGCCAGCAGCTTGAGAGAATTCCGGGCTTTCTTT
CASSLREFRAFF
>TRBV6-5|TRBD1|TRBJ1-1|few
TGTGCCAGCAACTTTCAGGGGGCGGACACTGAAGCTTTCTTT
CASNFQGADTEAFF
>TRBV6-1|-|TRBJ1-3|-
TGTGCCAGCAGTGAAGCGCTCTACAGGGCTGGAAACACCATATATTTT
CASSEALYRAGNTIYF
>TRBV29-1|TRBD1|TRBJ2-3|-
TGCAGCGTCCGGGACAGTCCATCAGATACGCAGTATTTT
CSVRDSPSDTQYF
>TRBV2|-|TRBJ2-3|few
TGTGCCAGCACCAGGTGGGGAGTGACAGATACGCAGTATTTT
CASTRWGVTDTQYF
>TRBV19|TRBD1|TRBJ1-2|-
TGTGCCAGCAAAACCCTGGGACAGGAAAATGGCTACACCTTC
CASKTLGQENGYTF
>TRBV5-1|-|TRBJ2-7|-
TGCGCCAGCAGCCCCAGACTAGGCGGCGAGCAGTACTTC
CASSPRLGGEQYF
>TRBV10-3|-|TRBJ2-7|-
TGTGCCATCAGTGAGCCGACTGGATCCTACGAGCAGTACTTC
CAISEPTGSYEQYF
>TRBV2|-|TRBJ2-3|few
TGTGCCAGCAGGGCCTCTGGCACAGATACGCAGTATTTT
CASRASGTDTQYF
>TRBV28|-|TRBJ1-5|few
TGTGCCAGCCATTCCGGGGGTTATAGCAATCAGCCCCAGCATTTT
CASHSGGYSNQPQHF
>TRBV30|-|TRBJ2-3|-
TGTGCCTGGAGTGTTACTCCTAGCACAGATACGCAGTATTTT
CAWSVTPSTDTQYF